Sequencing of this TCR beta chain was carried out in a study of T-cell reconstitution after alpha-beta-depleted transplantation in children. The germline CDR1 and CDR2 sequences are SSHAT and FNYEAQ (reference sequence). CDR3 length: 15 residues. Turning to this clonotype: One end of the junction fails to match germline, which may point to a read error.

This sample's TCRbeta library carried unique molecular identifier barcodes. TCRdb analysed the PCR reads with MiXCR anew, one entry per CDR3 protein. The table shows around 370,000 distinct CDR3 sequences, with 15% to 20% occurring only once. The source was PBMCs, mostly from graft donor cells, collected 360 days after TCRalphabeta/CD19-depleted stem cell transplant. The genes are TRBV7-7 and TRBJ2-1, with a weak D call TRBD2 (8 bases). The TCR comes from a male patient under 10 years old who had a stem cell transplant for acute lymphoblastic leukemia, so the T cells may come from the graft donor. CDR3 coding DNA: TGTGCTAGCAGCGCCGGGAGGGGGCCCTACAATGAGCAGTTCTTC. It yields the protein CASSAGRGPYNEQFF.